A single sample gave rise to the 18 T cell receptor beta chains below, sequenced in a study of regulatory T cells in long-lasting Graves disease. Through Arm-PCR of CDR3 regions and iRepertoire HTBI primers, TCR beta libraries were built. MiXCR, applied by TCRdb to the multiplex PCR reads, yields one record per CDR3 protein. Of approximately 350,000 distinct CDR3 sequences listed, about 12% are singletons. Sample time point: newly diagnosed GD, antithyroid drugs for less than 3 months. PBMC-derived RNA was used for the TCR library. This sample was shared with a second study, whose subject was T cells in Graves' hyperthyroidism and ophthalmopathy.

Sequencing was performed on peripheral blood mononuclear cells (PBMCs), taken at new diagnosis, from a patient treated with antithyroid drugs. The receptors derive from a young woman with Graves disease.

This clonotype showed up many times. The chain combines TRBV12-3 or TRBV12-4 with TRBJ1-3; D is perhaps TRBD1 (5 bases). The CDR3 has 18 residues. Trimming removed 1 base at V and 5 bases at J, with 21 bases between. CDR3 nucleotide sequence: TGTGCCAGCAGTTTAGTTGTCAGGGTACCGTCCTGGCGAAACACCATATATTTT. It yields the protein CASSLVVRVPSWRNTIYF.

Many counts were recorded for this clonotype. V usage is TRBV29-1 and J usage is TRBJ1-5, with TRBD1 matching over 7 bases. CDR1 is SQVTM, CDR2 ANQGSEA, per germline. V was clipped by 6 bases and J by 6 bases; unmatched bases: 11. This CDR3 region has 14 residues. CDR3 amino acids: CSVVTDRDGQPQHF. The CDR3 DNA is TGCAGCGTGGTGACTGACAGGGACGGTCAGCCCCAGCATTTT.

This clonotype was observed many times. This rearrangement joins TRBV24-1 to TRBJ2-1; perhaps TRBD2 as D (6 bases). From germline, CDR1 is KGHDR and CDR2 SFDVKD. Trimming stripped 9 bases from V and 0 bases from J, with 17 bases between. CDR3 size: 16 residues. The chain's CDR3 is CATSPGAGSSYNEQFF. The CDR3 DNA reads as TGTGCCACCTCACCTGGGGCGGGGAGCTCCTACAATGAGCAGTTCTTC.

There are many counts of this clonotype. This chain links TRBV6-2 or TRBV6-3 with TRBJ1-1; D is unclear. The CDR3 has 13 residues. V lost 0 bases, J lost 1 base, and 3 bases lay in between. Looked up from germline, CDR1 is MNHEY and CDR2 is SVGEGT. CDR3 DNA: TGTGCCAGCAGTTACTCGCGGAACACTGAAGCTTTCTTT. Protein product: CASSYSRNTEAFF.

This clonotype occurred many times. V and J are TRBV12-3 or TRBV12-4 and TRBJ1-2, with unresolved D. V dropped 3 bases and J dropped 8 bases, with 19 bases sitting between them. The CDR3 is made up of 15 amino acids. The CDR3: CASSFGGRTSDGYTF. In nucleotides, the CDR3 is TGTGCCAGCAGTTTTGGCGGCCGAACTTCCGACGGCTACACCTTC.

This clonotype was counted between two and nine times. The rearrangement links TRBV12-3 or TRBV12-4 to TRBJ2-2; TRBD1 matches at 7 bases. V trimming: 6 bases; J trimming: 2 bases; junction bases outside the gene matches: 18. CDR3 length equals 19 residues. The CDR3 is CASSLPRDSLERNTGELFF. The DNA of the CDR3 is TGTGCCAGCAGCCTACCCCGGGACAGCCTTGAGCGAAACACCGGGGAGCTGTTTTTT.

As for this clonotype: A single base separates this from a much larger clone, so it may be a read error. The chain links TRBV6-5 to TRBJ2-7; the D gene could be TRBD1 or TRBD2 (5 bases each). CDR1 is MNHEY, CDR2 SVGAGI, per germline. The CDR3 sequence is 13 residues long. In DNA, the CDR3 is TGTGCCAGCAGTTTAGTACCCAGAGGGGAGCGGTACTTC. This sequence encodes CASSLVPRGERYF.

This clonotype was recorded at least ten times. The gene calls are TRBV5-1 and TRBJ2-7; D remains ambiguous. V was shortened by 3 bases and J by 2 bases, with 9 bases between the two germline ends. CDR3 size: 13 residues. CDR1 is SGHRS, CDR2 YFSETQ, per germline. The CDR3 region is CASSSGRAYEQYF. The CDR3 DNA reads as TGCGCCAGCAGCTCCGGACGGGCCTACGAGCAGTACTTC.

This clonotype appeared many times. The chain employs TRBV28 and TRBJ1-1; D is undetermined. CDR3 length: 13 residues. V lost 5 bases and J 4 bases, leaving 11 bases between the germline ends. Germline V gene data show CDR1 as MDHEN and CDR2 as SYDVKM. The CDR3 DNA follows: TGTGCCAGCAGTCCCCCGGGTGCCACTGAAGCTTTCTTT. This translates into CASSPPGATEAFF.

In its sample, this clonotype was seen a few times. V is TRBV7-3 and J is TRBJ1-1; D gene ambiguous. CDR1 is SGHTA, CDR2 FQGTGA, per germline. With 2 bases removed from V and 2 bases from J, the gap between germline ends came to 9 bases. The CDR3 runs 14 residues. The CDR3 is CASSLSAENTEAFF. The CDR3, as DNA: TGTGCCAGCAGCTTATCGGCAGAAAACACTGAAGCTTTCTTT.

This clonotype was seen ten or more times. V and J are TRBV7-2 and TRBJ2-1; D unclear. V gave up 5 bases and J gave up 0 bases, with 8 bases separating them. The CDR3 extends over 14 amino acids. Per germline, CDR1 SGHTA and CDR2 FQGNSA. The CDR3 nucleotides read TGTGCCAGCAGCCCCCCTATCTCCTACAATGAGCAGTTCTTC. Translated, it gives CASSPPISYNEQFF. Variable domain in full (rest from reference TRBV7-2 and TRBJ2-1): GAGVSQSPSNKVTEKGKDVELRCDPISGHTALYWYRQSLGQGLEFLIYFQGNSAPDKSGLPSDRFSAERTGGSVSTLTIQRTQQEDSAVYLCASSPPISYNEQFFGPGTRLTVL.

Of note for this clonotype: Possible read error: a much larger clone is one base away. V is TRBV15 and J is TRBJ2-1, with 9 positions matching TRBD1. The CDR3 length is 17 residues. CDR1 and CDR2 from the germline V gene are LNHNV and YYDKDF (reference sequence). The CDR3 spells CATSGDLGTGPYNEQFF. CDR3 bases: TGTGCCACCAGCGGAGATTTAGGGACAGGGCCATACAATGAGCAGTTCTTC.

In this sample, this clonotype turned up many times. The chain combines TRBV2 with TRBJ2-7, with TRBD2 as a possible D gene (5 bases). The CDR3 covers 15 residues. Germline V gene sequence: CDR1 SNHLY, CDR2 FYNNEI. V lost 4 bases to trimming and J lost 0 bases, with 13 bases between them. The chain's CDR3 is CASSAEEVSSYEQYF. The DNA of the CDR3 is TGTGCCAGCAGTGCCGAGGAGGTCTCCTCCTACGAGCAGTACTTC.

The table lists this clonotype with a few counts. The chain couples TRBV7-9 to TRBJ2-3; TRBD2 matches at 9 bases. Germline CDR1 SEHNR, CDR2 FQNEAQ (reference sequence). This CDR3 contains 17 residues. The V gene end was trimmed by 3 bases and the J gene end by 5 bases; junction bases not matched to a gene: 12. The chain's CDR3 is CASSLGHSAGGLDTQYF. CDR3 coding DNA: TGTGCCAGCAGCTTGGGCCATTCAGCGGGAGGCTTAGATACGCAGTATTTT.

The chain recombines TRBV7-9 with TRBJ1-2; 9 bases agree with TRBD1. CDR3 length equals 16 residues. The trim removed 4 bases at V and 2 bases at J, leaving 8 bases unmatched. Germline CDR1 SEHNR, CDR2 FQNEAQ (reference sequence). CDR3 nucleotides: TGTGCCAGCAGCTCACCCTACAGGGGGCGAAACTATGGCTACACCTTC. This translates into CASSSPYRGRNYGYTF. Variable domain in full (rest from reference TRBV7-9 and TRBJ1-2): DTGVSQNPRHKITKRGQNVTFRCDPISEHNRLYWYRQTLGQGPEFLTYFQNEAQLEKSRLLSDRFSAERPKGSFSTLEIQRTEQGDSAMYLCASSSPYRGRNYGYTFGSGTRLTVV.

This clonotype appeared many times. J is TRBJ1-2 and V is TRBV7-6, with D possibly matching TRBD1 (5 bases). The germline V gene has CDR1 SGHVS and CDR2 FNYEAQ. Deletions cut 5 bases from V and 5 bases from J, with 15 bases between. This CDR3 has 14 residues. The CDR3 sequence is CASSLRQGDYGYTF. CDR3 bases: TGTGCCAGCAGCCTTCGTCAAGGGGATTATGGCTACACCTTC. The full variable domain, rest sourced from reference TRBV7-6 and TRBJ1-2, is GAGVSQSPRYKVTKRGQDVALRCDPISGHVSLYWYRQALGQGPEFLTYFNYEAQQDKSGLPNDRFSAERPEGSISTLTIQRTEQRDSAMYRCASSLRQGDYGYTFGSGTRLTVV.

This clonotype occurred many times. DNA of the CDR3: TGCAGTGCTAGAGGCCCCCGGACTAGCGGGATGCAAGAGACCCAGTACTTC. As protein: CSARGPRTSGMQETQYF. The chain links TRBV20-1 to TRBJ2-5, with 12 bases identical to TRBD2. Germline V gene data show CDR1 as DFQATT and CDR2 as SNEGSKA (reference sequence). The J segment lost 2 bases and the V segment lost 1 base, leaving 8 bases of the junction unmatched. The length of the CDR3 is 17 residues.

The V call is TRBV2, the J call TRBJ2-7; 10 bases are shared with TRBD2. Germline V gene lookup returns CDR1 SNHLY and CDR2 FYNNEI. V lost 3 bases to trimming and J lost 6 bases; unmatched junction nucleotides: 5. The CDR3 has 14 amino acids. The CDR3 region is CASSDASGSFEQYF. The DNA for the CDR3 is TGTGCCAGCAGTGATGCTAGCGGGAGCTTCGAGCAGTACTTC.